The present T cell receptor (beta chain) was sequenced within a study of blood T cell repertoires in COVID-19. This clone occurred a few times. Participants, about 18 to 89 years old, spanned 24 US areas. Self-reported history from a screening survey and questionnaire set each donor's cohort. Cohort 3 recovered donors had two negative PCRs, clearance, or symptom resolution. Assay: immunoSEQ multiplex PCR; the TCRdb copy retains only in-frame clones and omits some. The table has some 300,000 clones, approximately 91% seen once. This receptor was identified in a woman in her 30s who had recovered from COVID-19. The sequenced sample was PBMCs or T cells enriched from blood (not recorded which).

Here the CDR3 DNA reads TGTGCCAGCAACCAGGGGCAGGACCAGCCCCAGCATTTT. It is translated as CASNQGQDQPQHF. The chain is built from TRBV28 and TRBJ1-5, with D perhaps TRBD1 (6 bases). The V end was cut by 7 bases, the J end by 7 bases, with 14 bases between. CDR1 MDHEN and CDR2 SYDVKM come from the germline V gene. The CDR3 totals 13 residues.